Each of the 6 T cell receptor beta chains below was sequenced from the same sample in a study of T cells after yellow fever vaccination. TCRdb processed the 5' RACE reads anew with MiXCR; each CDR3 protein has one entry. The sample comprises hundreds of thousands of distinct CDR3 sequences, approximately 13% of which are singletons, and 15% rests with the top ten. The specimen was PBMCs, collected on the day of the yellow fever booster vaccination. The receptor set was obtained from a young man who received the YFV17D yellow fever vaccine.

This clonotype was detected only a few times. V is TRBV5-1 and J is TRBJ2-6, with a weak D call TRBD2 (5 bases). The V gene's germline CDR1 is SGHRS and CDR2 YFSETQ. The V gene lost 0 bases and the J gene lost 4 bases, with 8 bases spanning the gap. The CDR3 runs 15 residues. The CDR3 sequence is CASSLVLAGANVLTF. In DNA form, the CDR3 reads TGCGCCAGCAGCTTGGTGCTAGCAGGGGCCAACGTCCTGACTTTC.

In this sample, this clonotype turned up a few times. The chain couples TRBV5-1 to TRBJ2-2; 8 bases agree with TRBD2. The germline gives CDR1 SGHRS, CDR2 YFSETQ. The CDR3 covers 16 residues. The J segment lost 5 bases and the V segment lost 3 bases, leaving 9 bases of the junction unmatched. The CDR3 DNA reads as TGCGCCAGCAGCTCAACTGGGACTAGGGTTACCGGGGAGCTGTTTTTT. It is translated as CASSSTGTRVTGELFF.

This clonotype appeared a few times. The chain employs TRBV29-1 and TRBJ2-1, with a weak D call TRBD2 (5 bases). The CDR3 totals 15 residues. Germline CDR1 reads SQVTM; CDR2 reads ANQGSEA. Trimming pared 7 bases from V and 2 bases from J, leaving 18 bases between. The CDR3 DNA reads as TGCAGCGGTGGTCGCGGGTTTAGCGCCTACAATGAGCAGTTCTTC. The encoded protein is CSGGRGFSAYNEQFF.

CDR3: CASSLVAAGGNTIYF. CDR3 sequence (DNA): TGTGCCAGCAGTTTAGTGGCAGCGGGCGGAAACACCATATATTTT. The V and J genes are TRBV12-3 or TRBV12-4 and TRBJ1-3, with unresolved D. The germline V and J ends were trimmed by 1 base and 4 bases, with 11 bases remaining between them. The CDR3 loop spans 15 amino acids.

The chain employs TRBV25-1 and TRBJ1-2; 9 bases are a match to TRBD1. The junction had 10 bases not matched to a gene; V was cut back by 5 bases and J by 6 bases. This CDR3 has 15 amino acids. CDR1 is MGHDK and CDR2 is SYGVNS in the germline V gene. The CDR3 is CASSYGTGIWDGYTF. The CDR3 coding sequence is TGTGCCAGCAGTTACGGGACAGGGATTTGGGATGGCTACACCTTC.

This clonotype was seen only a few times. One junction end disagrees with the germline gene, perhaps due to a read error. This CDR3 is CASSLGSSDMSF. The CDR3 bases are TGTGCCAGCAGCTTAGGCTCGTCGGACATGTCTTTT. This rearrangement joins TRBV7-9 to TRBJ1-6; TRBD1 might be the D (5 bases). The CDR3 runs 12 residues. Germline lookup yields CDR1 SEHNR and CDR2 FQNEAQ (reference sequence). The whole variable domain, filled in from reference TRBV7-9 and TRBJ1-6, reads DTGVSQNPRHKITKRGQNVTFRCDPISEHNRLYWYRQTLGQGPEFLTYFQNEAQLEKSRLLSDRFSAERPKGSFSTLEIQRTEQGDSAMYLCASSLGSSDMSFGNGTRLTVT.